What follows are 30 T cell receptor beta chains derived from one specimen sequenced in a study of blood T cells in healthy people across ages. With a J-beta primer mix and a sample-barcoded 5' primer, a second PCR ran roughly 6 to 12 cycles. TCRdb used MiXCR to reprocess the 5' RACE reads, holding one entry per CDR3 protein. The table has hundreds of thousands of distinct CDR3 sequences, under 25% seen once; the top ten hold 3.6%. The specimen was blood. The receptors stem from a man between 65 and 85 years old in good health.

This clonotype came up a few times. This rearrangement joins TRBV28 to TRBJ2-7; D perhaps matches TRBD2 (6 bases). Germline V gene data show CDR1 as MDHEN and CDR2 as SYDVKM. V was pared by 6 bases and J by 7 bases, with 19 bases between. The CDR3 sequence is 14 residues long. CDR3 sequence: CASRSGVRPGEQYF. For the CDR3, the DNA is TGTGCCAGCAGGTCGGGAGTCAGACCGGGGGAGCAGTACTTC.

As for this clonotype: In this CDR3 the conserved last residue, phenylalanine or tryptophan, is missing, so a read error is likely. V usage is TRBV7-9 and J usage is TRBJ2-5; 8 bases map to TRBD2. With the DNA end fitting TRBJ2-1 better, the J assignment may be wrong. Germline loops: CDR1 SEHNR, CDR2 FQNEAQ (reference sequence). This CDR3 is built from 14 residues. CDR3 residues: CTSALGGRRGEQFL. The CDR3, as DNA: TGTACCAGCGCATTGGGCGGGAGGAGGGGTGAGCAGTTCCTC.

The chain uses TRBV3-1 and TRBJ2-7; tentative D call: TRBD2 (6 bases). Trimming removed 5 bases from V and 3 bases from J, with 17 bases in between. CDR3 length: 15 amino acids. Germline values: CDR1 LGHDT, CDR2 YNNKEL (reference sequence). This chain's CDR3 is CASSYTAGSGYEQYF. DNA for the CDR3: TGTGCCAGCAGCTATACGGCGGGGTCGGGCTACGAGCAGTACTTC.

A few counts support this clonotype. This sequence joins TRBV6-2 or TRBV6-3 and TRBJ2-1; 8 positions match TRBD2. The tail of the sequence fits TRBJ2-7 better, so the J call may be wrong. This CDR3 is 13 amino acids long. Germline values: CDR1 MNHEY, CDR2 SVGEGT. Here the CDR3 reads CASDAGGRYEQYF. The CDR3 DNA reads as TGTGCCAGCGACGCGGGAGGCCGCTACGAGCAGTACTTC.

This clonotype was detected only a few times. The chain recombines TRBV5-1 with TRBJ2-5, with TRBD1 identical over 9 bases. The CDR3 has 13 amino acids. With V trimmed by 4 bases and J by 6 bases, 4 bases remained unmatched. Germline loops: CDR1 SGHRS, CDR2 YFSETQ. The CDR3 DNA reads TGCGCCAGCAGCGTGACAGGGGGACAGACCCAGTACTTC. It is translated as CASSVTGGQTQYF.

The genes are TRBV5-1 and TRBJ2-5, with D perhaps matching TRBD2 (6 bases). V lost 3 bases and J 3 bases, leaving 12 bases between the germline ends. The CDR3 spans 14 residues. CDR1 is SGHRS, CDR2 YFSETQ, per germline. CDR3 sequence: CASSSSGVKETQYF. The CDR3 DNA is TGCGCCAGCAGCTCCTCGGGGGTCAAAGAGACCCAGTACTTC.

The chain recombines TRBV6-2 or TRBV6-3 with TRBJ1-5; D remains ambiguous. The CDR3 extends over 14 amino acids. Germline V CDR1 and CDR2: MNHEY, SVGEGT. V dropped 2 bases and J dropped 6 bases, with 11 bases sitting between them. This CDR3 reads CASSYPKGGQPQHF. CDR3 DNA sequence: TGTGCCAGCAGTTACCCCAAAGGCGGTCAGCCCCAGCATTTT.

J is TRBJ2-7 and V is TRBV6-2 or TRBV6-3; D not certain. Germline V lookup: CDR1 MNHEY, CDR2 SVGEGT. Deletions cut 5 bases from V and 4 bases from J, with 15 bases between. The CDR3 extends over 14 amino acids. CDR3 region: CASSPSHSAYEQYF. The DNA for the CDR3 is TGTGCCAGCAGTCCCTCGCACTCCGCGTACGAGCAGTACTTC.

V gene TRBV7-9 combines with J gene TRBJ1-2, with 7 bases fitting TRBD1. This CDR3 contains 14 residues. The V gene end was trimmed by 10 bases and the J gene end by 6 bases; junction bases not matched to a gene: 14. Germline V gives CDR1 SEHNR, CDR2 FQNEAQ (reference sequence). CDR3 loop: CATLRQGLHDGYTF. CDR3 sequence (DNA): TGTGCCACCCTAAGACAGGGACTCCATGATGGCTACACCTTC.

V and J are TRBV7-2 and TRBJ1-6, with D possibly matching TRBD1 (5 bases). The CDR3 covers 14 residues. Germline V lookup: CDR1 SGHTA, CDR2 FQGNSA. Trimming took off 1 base at V and 8 bases at J, with 9 bases between the two ends. CDR3 nucleotides: TGTGCCAGCAGCTTAGTCCAGGGAGATTCACCCCTCCACTTT. It encodes CASSLVQGDSPLHF.

This chain joins TRBV12-3 or TRBV12-4 and TRBJ2-5; 12 nucleotides align to TRBD2. Trimming at V came to 5 bases and at J to 5 bases, leaving 15 bases not matched to a gene. The CDR3 covers 18 residues. CDR3 protein: CASSPGAYASGRVETQYF. CDR3 DNA: TGTGCCAGCAGTCCCGGGGCGTACGCTAGCGGGAGGGTTGAGACCCAGTACTTC.

The V and J genes are TRBV5-1 and TRBJ1-2, with unresolved D. The CDR3 sequence is 15 residues long. Trimming cost V 0 bases and J 4 bases, with 13 bases left between them. Per the germline V gene, CDR1 is SGHRS and CDR2 is YFSETQ. The CDR3: CASSLEAARGYGYTF. The CDR3 nucleotides are TGCGCCAGCAGCTTGGAGGCGGCCCGAGGCTATGGCTACACCTTC.

In this sample, this clonotype turned up a few times. The chain carries TRBV2 and TRBJ2-5; D is unresolved. The V end lost 0 bases, the J end lost 12 bases, and 8 bases lay between the germline ends. The CDR3 consists of 11 residues. CDR1 is SNHLY and CDR2 is FYNNEI in the germline V gene. The CDR3 nucleotides are TGTGCCAGCAGTGAAGCAGAGGTTAAGTACTTC. Its protein is CASSEAEVKYF.

This clonotype was seen only once. The chain is built from TRBV3-1 and TRBJ2-7, with unresolved D. The germline gives CDR1 LGHDT, CDR2 YNNKEL (reference sequence). V was trimmed by 0 bases and J by 6 bases, leaving 9 bases between them. The CDR3 spans 13 residues. The CDR3 region has the DNA TGTGCCAGCAGCCAAGATGAGCTCGGCGAGCAGTACTTC. This encodes CASSQDELGEQYF.

This clonotype was picked up a small number of times. The chain carries TRBV27 and TRBJ1-1, with a tentative D call TRBD1 (5 bases). Deletions cut 10 bases from V and 11 bases from J, with 20 bases between. Germline assignment: CDR1 MNHEY and CDR2 SMNVEV (reference sequence). The CDR3 runs to 12 residues. The chain's CDR3 is CANLTGRALAFF. CDR3 DNA: TGTGCCAACTTAACCGGCAGGGCCCTGGCTTTCTTT.

V and J are TRBV7-2 and TRBJ2-3, with D tentatively TRBD2 (5 bases). There are 16 residues in the CDR3. Germline loops: CDR1 SGHTA, CDR2 FQGNSA. Trimming removed 0 bases at V and 2 bases at J, with 12 bases between. The CDR3: CASSLAGAGNTDTQYF. The CDR3 bases are TGTGCCAGCAGCTTAGCGGGAGCCGGGAACACAGATACGCAGTATTTT.

The chain has TRBV9 and TRBJ1-2, with no clear D. The CDR3 is 11 amino acids. CDR1 is SGDLS and CDR2 is YYNGEE in the germline V gene. Trimming cost V 3 bases and J 7 bases, with 7 bases left between them. The CDR3 region is CASSAEAGYTF. The CDR3 nucleotides read TGTGCCAGCAGCGCCGAAGCTGGCTACACCTTC. Looking up the rest from reference TRBV9 and TRBJ1-2 gives the full variable domain: DSGVTQTPKHLITATGQRVTLRCSPRSGDLSVYWYQQSLDQGLQFLIQYYNGEERAKGNILERFSAQQFPDLHSELNLSSLELGDSALYFCASSAEAGYTFGSGTRLTVV.

In this sample, this clonotype turned up a few times. One junction end disagrees with the germline gene, perhaps due to a read error. The chain recombines TRBV6-5 with TRBJ2-3; D not resolved. From germline, CDR1 is MNHEY and CDR2 SVGAGI. The CDR3 contains 13 residues. The CDR3 DNA sequence: TGTGCCTGCAGTTACAAGGGAATCGATACGCAGTATTTT. This encodes CACSYKGIDTQYF.

The rearrangement uses TRBV7-8 and TRBJ2-1; D perhaps matches TRBD2 (5 bases). Germline V CDR1 and CDR2: SGHVS, FQNEAQ. The CDR3 loop spans 15 amino acids. V lost 3 bases, J lost 4 bases, and 13 bases lay in between. CDR3 in DNA: TGTGCCAGCAGCTTTCCTAGCCTCTCGTACAATGAGCAGTTCTTC. Translated: CASSFPSLSYNEQFF.

Only a few counts were recorded for this clonotype. A junction boundary mismatches the germline segment, possibly from a read error. The CDR3 sequence is CASSLESGSSEQYF. CDR3 nucleotides: TGTGCCAGCAGCTTAGAGTCCGGGTCCTCCGAGCAGTACTTC. The chain uses TRBV7-9 and TRBJ2-5; D is ambiguous. Gene TRBJ2-7 matches the end of the DNA better, so the J call may be wrong. The CDR3 covers 14 residues. The germline CDR1 and CDR2 sequences are SEHNR and FQNEAQ (reference sequence).

This clonotype was found a few times. The J gene is TRBJ2-1, the V gene TRBV12-3 or TRBV12-4; D is uncertain. Deletions cut 4 bases from V and 0 bases from J, with 10 bases between. The CDR3 is made up of 15 amino acids. This CDR3 is CASSSAKSSYNEQFF. In DNA, the CDR3 is TGTGCCAGCAGTTCAGCGAAGAGCTCCTACAATGAGCAGTTCTTC.

This chain uses TRBV6-6 with TRBJ2-1, with a weak D call TRBD2 (6 bases). Trimming removed 8 bases at V and 2 bases at J, with 13 bases between. The germline V gene has CDR1 MNHNY and CDR2 SVGAGI (reference sequence). CDR3 length: 14 residues. DNA of the CDR3: TGTGCCAGCGGCAGGGCTAGCGCCTACAATGAGCAGTTCTTC. Translated, it gives CASGRASAYNEQFF.

Ten or more counts support this clonotype. The chain carries TRBV7-3 and TRBJ2-1; 7 nucleotides agree with TRBD2. V lost 2 bases, J lost 7 bases, and 2 bases stayed unmatched. The CDR3 runs to 13 residues. Germline CDR1 and CDR2: SGHTA and FQGTGA. In nucleotides, the CDR3 is TGTGCCAGCAGCTTAGGGACTAAAAATGAGCAGTTCTTC. Its translation is CASSLGTKNEQFF. Drawing the rest from reference TRBV7-3 and TRBJ2-1, the complete variable domain is GAGVSQTPSNKVTEKGKYVELRCDPISGHTALYWYRQSLGQGPEFLIYFQGTGAADDSGLPNDRFFAVRPEGSVSTLKIQRTERGDSAVYLCASSLGTKNEQFFGPGTRLTVL.

The chain uses TRBV20-1 and TRBJ1-5, with 10 bases that match TRBD1. Losses at the gene ends were 0 bases for V and 6 bases for J; bases not matched to a gene: 2. Germline-derived CDR1 and CDR2 are DFQATT and SNEGSKA (reference sequence). The CDR3 covers 14 residues. The DNA of the CDR3 is TGCAGTGCTAGAGATGGGACAGGGGTTCAGCCCCAGCATTTT. It yields the protein CSARDGTGVQPQHF.

This clonotype has only a few counts. V is TRBV12-5 and J is TRBJ2-1; 15 nucleotides agree with TRBD2. The DNA end lines up better with TRBJ2-5; the J call may be wrong. The CDR3 is made up of 17 amino acids. Germline assignment: CDR1 LGHNT and CDR2 FRNRAP. For the CDR3, the DNA is TGTGCTAGTGGTTTACCGTCCGGACTAGCGGGGGGGGAGACCCAGTACTTC. Its translation is CASGLPSGLAGGETQYF.

The chain employs TRBV6-1 and TRBJ2-1; D gene uncertain. CDR3 length: 14 amino acids. Germline V gene data show CDR1 as MNHNS and CDR2 as SASEGT. Between the trimmed V and J ends, which lost 6 bases and 6 bases, there was a span of 15 bases. CDR3: CASRAPWGGNEQFF. CDR3 DNA: TGTGCCAGCAGAGCTCCGTGGGGTGGCAATGAGCAGTTCTTC.

This clonotype was seen only a few times. J is TRBJ2-1 and V is TRBV9; 10 nucleotides agree with TRBD1. Judging by the DNA end, TRBJ2-7 fits better; the J call may be wrong. Germline V gene lookup returns CDR1 SGDLS and CDR2 YYNGEE. The CDR3 has 15 amino acids. For the CDR3, the DNA is TGTGCCAGCAGCGTAGGGGGGACAGGGGTCCACGAGCAGTACTTC. Its protein is CASSVGGTGVHEQYF.

This chain uses TRBV5-1 with TRBJ2-3, with 11 bases identical to TRBD2. The CDR3 length is 16 residues. Trimming cost V 4 bases and J 2 bases; bases outside gene matches: 6. Germline values: CDR1 SGHRS, CDR2 YFSETQ. Written as DNA, the CDR3 is TGCGCCAGCAGCCCCGAACTAGCGGGAGTCACAGATACGCAGTATTTT. Its protein product is CASSPELAGVTDTQYF.

V gene TRBV20-1 combines with J gene TRBJ2-3; D is perhaps TRBD2 (6 bases). The ends were cut back, 6 bases at V and 5 bases at J, with 15 bases in the middle. Germline CDR1 DFQATT, CDR2 SNEGSKA (reference sequence). The CDR3 is 13 residues long. CDR3 in amino acids: CSAKGGKEDTQYF. In nucleotides, the CDR3 is TGCAGTGCCAAAGGCGGGAAAGAAGATACGCAGTATTTT.

Written as DNA, the CDR3 is TGTGCCAGCAGTCTTGGACTAGCGGGATCCCTAGAGACCCAGTACTTC. Amino acid sequence: CASSLGLAGSLETQYF. The chain recombines TRBV12-3 or TRBV12-4 with TRBJ2-5; 12 bases agree with TRBD2. The CDR3 has 16 amino acids. V lost 5 bases to trimming and J lost 4 bases; unmatched junction nucleotides: 8.